The rows below give T cell receptor beta chains drawn from one sample of a study of radiotherapy plus CTLA-4 blockade in lung cancer. Clones were read by immunoSEQ multiplex PCR, and TCRdb kept only the in-frame ones, dropping some. The sample lists about 66,000 clones; around 81% were seen once. The sample here was peripheral blood, taken from a patient treated with radiotherapy plus ipilimumab. These receptors all stem from a human donor with non-small cell lung cancer who had a partial response to radiotherapy plus ipilimumab. CDR3s include the opening cysteine and the closing phenylalanine or tryptophan. The D gene is left open where the match is weak. A row's size may be missing; if present it is once, few, many or a size class.

clone size: NA; J gene: TRBJ1-2; V gene: TRBV19; D gene: NA; CDR3 DNA: TGTGCCAGTAGTACGCGGGACGGACTCCCCCAGGGTGGTGGCTACACCTTC; CDR3 protein: CASSTRDGLPQGGGYTF
clone size: NA; J gene: TRBJ1-5; V gene: TRBV10-3; D gene: NA; CDR3 DNA: TGTGCCATCAGTCCCGGGACTGCGCAAAATCAGCCCCAGCATTTT; CDR3 protein: CAISPGTAQNQPQHF
clone size: NA; J gene: TRBJ1-5; V gene: TRBV18; D gene: TRBD1; CDR3 DNA: TGTGCCAGCTCACCACAGGGGACAGGGGGCAATCAGCCCCAGCATTTT; CDR3 protein: CASSPQGTGGNQPQHF
clone size: NA; J gene: TRBJ1-1; V gene: TRBV27; D gene: NA; CDR3 DNA: TGTGCCACCCCCAACTCCGCTGAAGCTTTCTTT; CDR3 protein: CATPNSAEAFF
clone size: NA; J gene: TRBJ2-5; V gene: TRBV5-4; D gene: NA; CDR3 DNA: TGTGCCAGCAGCTCGCGGGGGCAGAGACAAGAGACCCAGTACTTC; CDR3 protein: CASSSRGQRQETQYF
clone size: NA; J gene: TRBJ2-5; V gene: TRBV28; D gene: TRBD2; CDR3 DNA: TGTGCCAGCAGTTTAAATAGCGGGATCCCAGAGACCCAGTACTTC; CDR3 protein: CASSLNSGIPETQYF
clone size: few; J gene: TRBJ2-7; V gene: TRBV19; D gene: TRBD1; CDR3 DNA: TGTGCCAGTAGTATAAAACCGGGACAGGGGGCGTCCTACGAGCAGTACTTC; CDR3 protein: CASSIKPGQGASYEQYF
clone size: NA; J gene: TRBJ1-2; V gene: TRBV6-5; D gene: NA; CDR3 DNA: TGTGCCAGCAGTTATAGGACGATCCAAGGAGGGGATGGCTACACCTTC; CDR3 protein: CASSYRTIQGGDGYTF
clone size: NA; J gene: TRBJ1-5; V gene: TRBV11-2; D gene: NA; CDR3 DNA: TGTGCCAGCAGCGGGACACCCAATCAGCCCCAGCATTTT; CDR3 protein: CASSGTPNQPQHF
clone size: NA; J gene: TRBJ2-2; V gene: TRBV11-1; D gene: TRBD2; CDR3 DNA: TGTGCCAGCAGATTAACAGCGGGATCCACCGGGGAGCTGTTTTTT; CDR3 protein: CASRLTAGSTGELFF
clone size: NA; J gene: TRBJ2-2; V gene: TRBV19; D gene: NA; CDR3 DNA: TGTGCCAGTAAGGGGTCGAGTCGGAACACCGGGGAGCTGTTTTTT; CDR3 protein: CASKGSSRNTGELFF
clone size: NA; J gene: TRBJ1-4; V gene: TRBV5-1; D gene: NA; CDR3 DNA: TGCGCCAGCAGCTTGGTGCGGCACATTAATGAAAAACTGTTTTTT; CDR3 protein: CASSLVRHINEKLFF
clone size: NA; J gene: TRBJ2-7; V gene: TRBV5-8; D gene: TRBD1; CDR3 DNA: TGTGCCAGCAACCCCGGCCGGACAGGGCTATGGGAGCAGTACTTC; CDR3 protein: CASNPGRTGLWEQYF
clone size: NA; J gene: TRBJ1-5; V gene: TRBV2; D gene: TRBD1; CDR3 DNA: TGTGCCAGCAGCTGGACAGGGTGGGATCAGCCCCAGCATTTT; CDR3 protein: CASSWTGWDQPQHF
clone size: NA; J gene: TRBJ2-7; V gene: TRBV9; D gene: TRBD2; CDR3 DNA: TGTGCCAGCAGTGCGGGGGGAGCTATCCCCCGCTACGAGCAGTACTTC; CDR3 protein: CASSAGGAIPRYEQYF
clone size: NA; J gene: TRBJ2-5; V gene: TRBV11-1; D gene: TRBD2; CDR3 DNA: TGTGCCAGCAGCAGAGGACTAGCGGGACAAGAGACCCAGTACTTC; CDR3 protein: CASSRGLAGQETQYF
clone size: once; J gene: TRBJ2-3; V gene: TRBV7-3; D gene: TRBD2; CDR3 DNA: TGTGCCAGCAGCAGGGGGGGGACTAGCGGGAGTATCACAGATACGCAGTATTTT; CDR3 protein: CASSRGGTSGSITDTQYF
clone size: NA; J gene: TRBJ2-1; V gene: TRBV7-8; D gene: TRBD2; CDR3 DNA: TGTGCCAGCAGCCCACTAGCGGGAGCCGAGAATGAGCAGTTCTTC; CDR3 protein: CASSPLAGAENEQFF
clone size: NA; J gene: TRBJ2-2; V gene: TRBV27; D gene: NA; CDR3 DNA: TGTGCCAGCAGACCCCTGGGAGGGGGACCGCACACCGGGGAGCTGTTTTTT; CDR3 protein: CASRPLGGGPHTGELFF
clone size: NA; J gene: TRBJ2-2; V gene: TRBV2; D gene: TRBD1; CDR3 DNA: TGTGCCAGCAGGTTAAGGACAGGGACCGGGGAGCCGTTTTTT; CDR3 protein: CASRLRTGTGEPFF
clone size: NA; J gene: TRBJ1-4; V gene: TRBV28; D gene: NA; CDR3 DNA: TGTGCCAGCAGTTTAGGTTCTAGGGGGACTAATGAAAAACTGTTTTTT; CDR3 protein: CASSLGSRGTNEKLFF
clone size: NA; J gene: TRBJ1-1; V gene: TRBV2; D gene: NA; CDR3 DNA: TGTGCCAGCAGTGATGACCCGGGGGGCACTGAAGCTTTCTTT; CDR3 protein: CASSDDPGGTEAFF
clone size: NA; J gene: TRBJ1-2; V gene: TRBV5-1; D gene: TRBD1; CDR3 DNA: TGCGCCAGCAGCTTGGGGGGACAGGGGGCCGTCTATGGCTACACCTTC; CDR3 protein: CASSLGGQGAVYGYTF
clone size: NA; J gene: TRBJ2-5; V gene: TRBV7-2; D gene: NA; CDR3 DNA: TGTGCCAGCAGCCCTCCCGGATTCCGGGACAAGGAGACCCAGTACTTC; CDR3 protein: CASSPPGFRDKETQYF
clone size: few; J gene: TRBJ2-7; V gene: TRBV5-4; D gene: NA; CDR3 DNA: TGTGCCAGCAGCCTGGGCGGCACTAGCAGTTACGAGCAGTACTTC; CDR3 protein: CASSLGGTSSYEQYF
clone size: NA; J gene: TRBJ1-1; V gene: TRBV28; D gene: NA; CDR3 DNA: TGTGCCAGCAGCATCCGAGGAGGGGTGAACACTGAAGCTTTCTTT; CDR3 protein: CASSIRGGVNTEAFF
clone size: once; J gene: TRBJ1-2; V gene: TRBV19; D gene: NA; CDR3 DNA: TGTGCCGCCCTCCAGGGGAACTATGGCTACACCTTC; CDR3 protein: CAALQGNYGYTF